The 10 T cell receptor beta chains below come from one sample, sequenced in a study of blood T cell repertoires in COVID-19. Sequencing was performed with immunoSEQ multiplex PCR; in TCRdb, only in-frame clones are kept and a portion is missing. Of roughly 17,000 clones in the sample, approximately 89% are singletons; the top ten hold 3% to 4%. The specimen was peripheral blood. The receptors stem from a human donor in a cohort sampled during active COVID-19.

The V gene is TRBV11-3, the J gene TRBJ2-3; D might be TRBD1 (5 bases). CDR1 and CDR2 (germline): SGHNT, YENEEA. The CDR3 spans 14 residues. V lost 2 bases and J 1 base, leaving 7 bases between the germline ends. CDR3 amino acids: CASSLSRGTDTQYF. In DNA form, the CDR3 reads TGTGCCAGCAGCTTATCCAGGGGCACAGATACGCAGTATTTT.

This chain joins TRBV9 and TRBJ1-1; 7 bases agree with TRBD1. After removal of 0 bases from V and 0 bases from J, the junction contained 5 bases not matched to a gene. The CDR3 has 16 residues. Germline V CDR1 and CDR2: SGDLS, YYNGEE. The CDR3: CASSVGQGVMNTEAFF. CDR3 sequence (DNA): TGTGCCAGCAGCGTAGGGCAGGGGGTAATGAACACTGAAGCTTTCTTT.

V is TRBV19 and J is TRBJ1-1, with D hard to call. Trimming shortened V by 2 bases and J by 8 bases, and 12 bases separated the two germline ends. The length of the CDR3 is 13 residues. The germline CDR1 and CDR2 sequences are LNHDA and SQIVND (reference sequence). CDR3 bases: TGTGCCAGTAGTATAACCCGGGAGACCGAAGCTTTCTTT. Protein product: CASSITRETEAFF.

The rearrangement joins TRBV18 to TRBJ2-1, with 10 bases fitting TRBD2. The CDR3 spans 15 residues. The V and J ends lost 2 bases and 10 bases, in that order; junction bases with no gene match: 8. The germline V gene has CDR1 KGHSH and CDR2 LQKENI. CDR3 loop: CASSPGLAGAWEQFF. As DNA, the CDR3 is TGTGCCAGCTCACCAGGGCTAGCGGGAGCCTGGGAGCAGTTCTTC.

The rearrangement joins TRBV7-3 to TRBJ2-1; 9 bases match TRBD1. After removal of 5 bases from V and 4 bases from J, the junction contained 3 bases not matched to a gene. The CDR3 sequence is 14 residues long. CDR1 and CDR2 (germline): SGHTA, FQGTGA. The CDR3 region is CASSEGTGYNEQFF. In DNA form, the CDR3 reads TGTGCCAGCAGCGAAGGGACAGGGTACAATGAGCAGTTCTTC.

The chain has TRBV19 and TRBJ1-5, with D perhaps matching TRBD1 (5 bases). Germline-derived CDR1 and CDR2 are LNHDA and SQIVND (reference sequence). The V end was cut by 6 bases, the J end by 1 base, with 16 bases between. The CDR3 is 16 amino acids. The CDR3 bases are TGTGCCAGTAGACCCCTCGGGGGTGGGAGCAATCAGCCCCAGCATTTT. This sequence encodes CASRPLGGGSNQPQHF.

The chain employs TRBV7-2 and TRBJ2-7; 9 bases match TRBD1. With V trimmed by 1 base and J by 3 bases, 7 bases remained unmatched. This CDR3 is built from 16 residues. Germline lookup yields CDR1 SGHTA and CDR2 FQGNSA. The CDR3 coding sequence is TGTGCCAGCAGCTTAGGGACAGGGGCATATTTCTACGAGCAGTACTTC. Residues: CASSLGTGAYFYEQYF. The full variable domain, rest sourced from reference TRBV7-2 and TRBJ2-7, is GAGVSQSPSNKVTEKGKDVELRCDPISGHTALYWYRQSLGQGLEFLIYFQGNSAPDKSGLPSDRFSAERTGGSVSTLTIQRTQQEDSAVYLCASSLGTGAYFYEQYFGPGTRLTVT.

The CDR3 loop is CASSPPGQGGEQYF. The CDR3 bases are TGTGCCAGCTCACCACCGGGACAGGGAGGCGAGCAGTACTTC. V gene TRBV18 combines with J gene TRBJ2-7, with TRBD1 matching over 9 bases. V lost 0 bases and J lost 6; bases outside the gene matches: 3. CDR1 is KGHSH, CDR2 LQKENI, per germline. The CDR3 length is 14 residues.

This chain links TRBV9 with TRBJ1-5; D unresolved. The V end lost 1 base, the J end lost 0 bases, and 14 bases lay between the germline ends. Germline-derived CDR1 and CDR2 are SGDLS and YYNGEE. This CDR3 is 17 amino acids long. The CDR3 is CASSVTDDTYSNQPQHF. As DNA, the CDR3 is TGTGCCAGCAGCGTAACCGACGACACTTATAGCAATCAGCCCCAGCATTTT.

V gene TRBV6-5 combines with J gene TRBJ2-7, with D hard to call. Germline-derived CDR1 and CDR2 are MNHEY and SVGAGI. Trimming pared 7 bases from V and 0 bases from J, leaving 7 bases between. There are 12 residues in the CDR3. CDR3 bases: TGTGCCAGCACTTTAGTCTCCTACGAGCAGTACTTC. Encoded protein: CASTLVSYEQYF.